The 30 T cell receptor beta chains listed next were all sequenced from one sample in a study of cytomegalovirus exposure and HLA in healthy donors. The primer mix had 60 Vbeta and 13 Jbeta primers. Clones were sequenced by immunoSEQ multiplex PCR, and TCRdb holds only the in-frame ones, with some missing. This sample has approximately 150,000 clones, with under 85% found just once. The sample taken for sequencing was PBMCs. The receptors were gathered from a human donor in good health.

This clone was picked up a small number of times. The V and J genes are TRBV10-1 and TRBJ2-3, with 8 positions matching TRBD2. Germline V gene lookup returns CDR1 WNHNN and CDR2 SYGVQD (reference sequence). The CDR3 has 14 amino acids. After removal of 4 bases from V and 4 bases from J, the junction contained 4 bases not matched to a gene. Written as DNA, the CDR3 is TGCGCCAGCAGTGTTCGGGGGGGGCCAGATACGCAGTATTTT. This codes for CASSVRGGPDTQYF.

This chain links TRBV15 with TRBJ1-1, with 9 bases that match TRBD1. V lost 1 base and J lost 12; bases outside the gene matches: 9. Germline CDR1 LNHNV, CDR2 YYDKDF (reference sequence). There are 14 residues in the CDR3. The CDR3 here is CATSRAAGTGMTFF. DNA of the CDR3: TGTGCCACCAGCAGAGCCGCCGGGACAGGGATGACTTTCTTT.

The chain joins TRBV6-1 to TRBJ2-7; no reliable D call. Germline assignment: CDR1 MNHNS and CDR2 SASEGT. The CDR3 length is 16 residues. Deletions cut 1 base from V and 3 bases from J, with 16 bases between. The CDR3 bases are TGTGCCAGCAGTGAAGACTTGACACCGGTCGACTACGAGCAGTACTTC. Translated: CASSEDLTPVDYEQYF.

Notes on this clone: An end of the junction does not agree with germline; a read error may underlie this. This chain connects TRBV7-7 to TRBJ2-2; 9 nucleotides line up with TRBD1. The CDR3 sequence is 14 residues long. CDR1 and CDR2 from the germline V gene are SSHAT and FNYEAQ (reference sequence). The CDR3 coding sequence is TGTGCTAGCACTACAGGGGGCGATTCCGGGGAGCTGTTTTTT. Its translation: CASTTGGDSGELFF.

This clone was recorded once. The chain is built from TRBV6-5 and TRBJ2-1, with 8 nucleotides matching TRBD2. CDR1 and CDR2 from the germline V gene are MNHEY and SVGAGI. The CDR3 totals 13 residues. V lost 8 bases, J lost 6 bases, and 6 bases stayed unmatched. The CDR3 nucleotides read TGTGCCAGCGGACTAGCAGGTGTCAATGAGCAGTTCTTC. It codes for CASGLAGVNEQFF.

This chain connects TRBV19 to TRBJ2-7; D uncertain. There are 13 residues in the CDR3. V was trimmed by 5 bases and J by 3 bases, leaving 11 bases between them. Germline CDR1 reads LNHDA; CDR2 reads SQIVND (reference sequence). DNA of the CDR3: TGTGCCAGTAGTGCCCGGAGAAACTACGAGCAGTACTTC. Translation: CASSARRNYEQYF. Together with reference TRBV19 and TRBJ2-7, the CDR3 gives the full variable domain: DGGITQSPKYLFRKEGQNVTLSCEQNLNHDAMYWYRQDPGQGLRLIYYSQIVNDFQKGDIAEGYSVSREKKESFPLTVTSAQKNPTAFYLCASSARRNYEQYFGPGTRLTVT.

V gene TRBV10-3 combines with J gene TRBJ2-7; 8 nucleotides line up with TRBD1. CDR1 and CDR2 (germline): ENHRY, SYGVKD. CDR3 length equals 14 residues. J was trimmed by 6 bases and V by 0 bases; bases with no gene match: 4. The DNA for the CDR3 is TGTGCCATCAGTGAGTCGGCAGGACAGGGCGAGCAGTACTTC. This gives the protein CAISESAGQGEQYF.

This chain joins TRBV5-1 and TRBJ1-2; TRBD1 matches at 8 bases. Trimming removed 3 bases from V and 4 bases from J; junction bases left unmatched: 11. Per germline, CDR1 SGHRS and CDR2 YFSETQ. The CDR3 length is 16 residues. This CDR3 is CASSYSGGDSGYGYTF. DNA of the CDR3: TGCGCCAGCAGCTACTCAGGGGGCGATTCCGGCTATGGCTACACCTTC.

Concerning this clone: The junction does not match germline at one end; this may be a read error. Other DNA sequences from this sample encode an identical CDR3 as well. The chain has TRBV7-7 and TRBJ2-1, with D hard to call. The CDR3 length is 13 residues. Germline V lookup: CDR1 SSHAT, CDR2 FNYEAQ (reference sequence). The chain's CDR3 is CASSQNRDNEQFF. The DNA for the CDR3 is TGTGCTAGCAGTCAAAACCGAGACAATGAGCAGTTCTTC.

V gene TRBV6-6 combines with J gene TRBJ1-1, with D unclear. The CDR3 sequence is 11 residues long. Germline CDR1 reads MNHNY; CDR2 reads SVGAGI (reference sequence). V was trimmed by 7 bases and J by 5 bases, leaving 8 bases between them. CDR3 bases: TGTGCCAGCACCGGCGGAACTGAAGCTTTCTTT. It yields the protein CASTGGTEAFF.

This chain uses TRBV5-4 with TRBJ1-2, with unresolved D. The germline V gene has CDR1 SGHNT and CDR2 YYREEE (reference sequence). With 1 base removed from V and 4 bases from J, the gap between germline ends came to 5 bases. CDR3 size: 12 residues. This CDR3 is CASSLIGYGYTF. The DNA of the CDR3 is TGTGCCAGCAGCTTGATCGGCTATGGCTACACCTTC.

The chain employs TRBV2 and TRBJ2-7, with D possibly TRBD2 on 6 matching bases. V gave up 5 bases and J gave up 3 bases, with 11 bases separating them. Germline CDR1 is SNHLY and CDR2 is FYNNEI. This CDR3 contains 13 residues. CDR3 residues: CASSISSDYEQYF. CDR3 coding DNA: TGTGCCAGCAGTATATCTAGCGACTACGAGCAGTACTTC. Filled out from reference TRBV2 and TRBJ2-7, the complete variable domain reads EPEVTQTPSHQVTQMGQEVILRCVPISNHLYFYWYRQILGQKVEFLVSFYNNEISEKSEIFDDQFSVERPDGSNFTLKIRSTKLEDSAMYFCASSISSDYEQYFGPGTRLTVT.

The rearrangement uses TRBV7-2 and TRBJ2-2; D is perhaps TRBD1 (5 bases). V lost 4 bases, J lost 1 base, and 7 bases lay in between. The CDR3 spans 14 residues. Germline assignment: CDR1 SGHTA and CDR2 FQGNSA. The CDR3 is CASSSGQNTGELFF. Written as DNA, the CDR3 is TGTGCCAGCAGCTCCGGACAGAACACCGGGGAGCTGTTTTTT.

The CDR3 here is CASSIGATTFSYEQYF. CDR3 sequence (DNA): TGTGCCAGTAGTATAGGTGCAACTACCTTCTCCTACGAGCAGTACTTC. V usage is TRBV19 and J usage is TRBJ2-7, with D uncertain. The CDR3 spans 16 residues. Trimming took off 1 base at V and 0 bases at J, with 13 bases between the two ends. Germline lookup yields CDR1 LNHDA and CDR2 SQIVND (reference sequence). Based on the CDR3 plus reference TRBV19 and TRBJ2-7, the full variable domain is DGGITQSPKYLFRKEGQNVTLSCEQNLNHDAMYWYRQDPGQGLRLIYYSQIVNDFQKGDIAEGYSVSREKKESFPLTVTSAQKNPTAFYLCASSIGATTFSYEQYFGPGTRLTVT.

The chain uses TRBV9 and TRBJ2-2; tentatively, D is TRBD1 (7 bases). Germline-derived CDR1 and CDR2 are SGDLS and YYNGEE. The V gene lost 0 bases and the J gene lost 4 bases, with 10 bases spanning the gap. CDR3 length equals 15 residues. CDR3 protein: CASSVGQGGTGELFF. CDR3 coding DNA: TGTGCCAGCAGCGTAGGGCAGGGGGGCACCGGGGAGCTGTTTTTT.

The chain joins TRBV7-2 to TRBJ2-5, with 10 nucleotides matching TRBD1. With V trimmed by 4 bases and J by 5 bases, 1 base remained unmatched. The CDR3 contains 13 residues. The V gene's germline CDR1 is SGHTA and CDR2 FQGNSA. The CDR3 spells CASSWDRGETQYF. The CDR3 DNA reads TGTGCCAGCAGCTGGGACAGGGGCGAGACCCAGTACTTC.

This clone turned up a few times. The chain is built from TRBV5-1 and TRBJ1-2; D not certain. Germline V gives CDR1 SGHRS, CDR2 YFSETQ. The CDR3 sequence is 13 residues long. V was trimmed by 4 bases and J by 3 bases, leaving 10 bases between them. The DNA of the CDR3 is TGCGCCAGCAGCCCCGGGGAGGACTATGGCTACACCTTC. Its protein is CASSPGEDYGYTF.

Here the CDR3 DNA reads TGTGCCAGTATCCGAGGAGGGGTCGAAGCTTTCTTT. Translation gives CASIRGGVEAFF. This chain joins TRBV19 and TRBJ1-1; a weak D match, TRBD1 (5 bases). Trimming took 7 bases from V and 8 from J, leaving 14 bases between them. Germline CDR1 reads LNHDA; CDR2 reads SQIVND (reference sequence). This CDR3 has 12 residues.

The gene calls are TRBV15 and TRBJ2-1; D may be TRBD1 (5 bases). Trimming took 4 bases from V and 6 from J, leaving 16 bases between them. The CDR3 sequence is 15 residues long. Germline CDR1 LNHNV, CDR2 YYDKDF (reference sequence). Here the CDR3 DNA reads TGTGCCACCAGCATGACAGCGTATTCCGGCAATGAGCAGTTCTTC. Protein: CATSMTAYSGNEQFF.

J is TRBJ2-7 and V is TRBV19; TRBD1 aligns across 8 bases. This CDR3 region has 14 residues. V lost 1 base, J lost 4 bases, and 3 bases stayed unmatched. Germline CDR1 is LNHDA and CDR2 is SQIVND (reference sequence). The CDR3 here is CASSIARQGYEQYF. DNA of the CDR3: TGTGCCAGTAGTATAGCTCGACAGGGGTACGAGCAGTACTTC.

The genes are TRBV4-1 and TRBJ2-1, with D possibly matching TRBD2 (6 bases). The CDR3 extends over 15 amino acids. The germline V gene has CDR1 MGHRA and CDR2 YSYEKL. The germline V and J ends were trimmed by 4 bases and 1 base, with 11 bases remaining between them. DNA for the CDR3: TGCGCCAGCAGCCCGCTTGGGGGGTCCTACAATGAGCAGTTCTTC. This sequence encodes CASSPLGGSYNEQFF.

This chain uses TRBV5-6 with TRBJ1-2; 7 nucleotides align to TRBD1. Germline V gene data show CDR1 as SGHDT and CDR2 as YYEEEE. This CDR3 is built from 14 residues. Trimming cost V 5 bases and J 6 bases; bases outside gene matches: 10. For the CDR3, the DNA is TGTGCCAGCAGGCGAAGGGGGCGCTTCGATGGCTACACCTTC. Translation gives CASRRRGRFDGYTF.

This clone was found once. The chain uses TRBV30 and TRBJ1-5; D perhaps matches TRBD1 (6 bases). Per germline, CDR1 GTSNPN and CDR2 SVGIG (reference sequence). V dropped 4 bases and J dropped 7 bases, with 14 bases sitting between them. The CDR3 is made up of 13 amino acids. The CDR3 sequence is CAWTHRVEQPQHF. The CDR3 DNA follows: TGTGCCTGGACCCACAGGGTGGAACAGCCCCAGCATTTT.

V is TRBV11-3 and J is TRBJ2-5, with D perhaps TRBD1 (5 bases). The V end lost 2 bases, the J end lost 3 bases, and 7 bases lay between the germline ends. This CDR3 spans 13 amino acids. CDR1 SGHNT and CDR2 YENEEA come from the germline V gene. The CDR3, as DNA: TGTGCCAGCAGCTTATCCAGGGAAGAGACCCAGTACTTC. Translation: CASSLSREETQYF.

This chain uses TRBV7-8 with TRBJ2-7; TRBD1 agrees at 8 bases. Per germline, CDR1 SGHVS and CDR2 FQNEAQ. There are 14 residues in the CDR3. Trimming cost V 6 bases and J 0 bases; bases outside gene matches: 4. Written as DNA, the CDR3 is TGTGCCAGCAGAGACACAGGGGGCTCCTACGAGCAGTACTTC. It encodes CASRDTGGSYEQYF.

CDR3 DNA: TGTGCCATCAGCTTTGACAGGGGCCTAGACAATGAGCAGTTCTTC. Its protein is CAISFDRGLDNEQFF. V usage is TRBV10-3 and J usage is TRBJ2-1, with 8 positions matching TRBD1. CDR1 ENHRY and CDR2 SYGVKD come from the germline V gene. The CDR3 is 15 amino acids. V was clipped by 6 bases and J by 5 bases; unmatched bases: 9.

The rearrangement joins TRBV29-1 to TRBJ2-7, with TRBD2 identical over 9 bases. Losses at the gene ends were 4 bases for V and 2 bases for J; bases not matched to a gene: 3. Germline CDR1 SQVTM, CDR2 ANQGSEA. This CDR3 region has 13 residues. CDR3 loop: CSVGGGGAYEQYF. CDR3 DNA sequence: TGCAGCGTTGGCGGCGGGGGGGCCTACGAGCAGTACTTC.

The chain has TRBV25-1 and TRBJ2-7; a possible D gene is TRBD1 (5 bases). This CDR3 has 13 amino acids. Trimming took 4 bases from V and 4 from J, leaving 11 bases between them. Germline V gene data show CDR1 as MGHDK and CDR2 as SYGVNS. The CDR3 bases are TGTGCCAGCAGTGGCTTCCAGGGATACGAGCAGTACTTC. It codes for CASSGFQGYEQYF.

The rearrangement joins TRBV4-1 to TRBJ1-2; D not certain. This CDR3 is built from 17 residues. Between the trimmed V and J ends, which lost 4 bases and 4 bases, there was a span of 22 bases. Germline lookup yields CDR1 MGHRA and CDR2 YSYEKL. CDR3 loop: CASSLPRPPLRSYGYTF. CDR3 in DNA: TGCGCCAGCAGCCTACCGAGGCCCCCATTAAGGTCCTATGGCTACACCTTC.

V is TRBV19 and J is TRBJ2-7; 11 nucleotides agree with TRBD2. There are 16 residues in the CDR3. Germline V gene sequence: CDR1 LNHDA, CDR2 SQIVND (reference sequence). J was trimmed by 3 bases and V by 4 bases; bases with no gene match: 8. In DNA, the CDR3 is TGTGCCAGTAGTACCAAACTAGCGGGGGTAGTCTACGAGCAGTACTTC. This translates into CASSTKLAGVVYEQYF.